This paragraph reports one T cell receptor beta chain. This receptor's antigen is unknown. No base-level quality is on record; no much larger clone is a single base apart. Library preparation used PCR. For sequencing, an Illumina HiSeq 2500 was employed. To normalize quantification of the TCRbeta repertoire, the TCR libraries were built with molecular barcoding that relied on unique molecular identifiers. The raw public data were reprocessed by TCRdb itself: fastp quality trimming at Q25, MiXCR clonotype calling, in-frame beta chains only. Duplicate CDR3 protein sequences are folded into a single record with the most common DNA and genes. The table for this sample lists under 250,000 distinct CDR3 sequences; 20% to 30% of them were counted only once. More than 4.5% of the sample comes from the top ten. The sample's treatment or condition label is to be understood as: allogeneic hematopoietic cell transplantation with graft depleted of TCRalphabeta T cells and CD19 B cells. The transplant recipients were children given TCRalphabeta/CD19-depleted allogeneic hematopoietic cell grafts.

The sample originates from a study of T-cell reconstitution after alpha-beta-depleted transplantation in children (dated by TCRdb to about 2016). At the level of the whole study: Using TCR repertoire profiling, the study followed T-cell immune reconstitution in a quantitative way in children after TCRalphabeta/CD19-depleted allogeneic hematopoietic cell transplantation. Paper-wide results and their limitations: The apparently early alphabetaT-cell count recovery about two months after transplant was reportedly dependent on only several hundred rapidly expanded clones derived from non-depleted graft cells. In some patients, the high TCRbeta diversity seen at day 60 was put down to recipient T cells and intrathymic progenitors that had survived conditioning. Over the following months the frequencies of hyperexpanded clones went down, and after one year T-cell counts and TCRbeta diversity were mostly credited to newly produced T cells.

From the cysteine through the phenylalanine, the CDR3 covers 21 amino acids. Only CDR3 DNA remains: 63 bases, in frame from the first base. Trimming removed 2 bases from V and 7 bases from J, leaving 33 bases between the germline ends. This sequence originates from a female patient aged 2 to 10 who had a stem cell transplant for congenital amegakaryocytic thrombocytopenia, so the T cells may come from the graft donor. Sequencing used PBMCs, mostly from graft donor cells, obtained 360 days after TCRalphabeta/CD19-depleted stem cell transplant. The rearranged segments are TRBV12-3 or TRBV12-4 and TRBJ2-1; a weak D assignment points to TRBD2 (6 bases agree). The CDR3 amino acid sequence is: CASSLITGDSTGGGRGNEQFF. The sequenced DNA is TGTGCCAGCAGTTTAATCACCGGGGACTCCACCGGGGGAGGCCGGGGTAATGAGCAGTTCTTC.